Below, one T cell receptor (beta chain) is given with its context. This clonotype was counted at least ten times. Its antigen is currently not known. No base quality information exists; no much larger clone differs at one position. The sample originates from a study of Graves' ophthalmopathy and Graves' hyperthyroidism (dated by TCRdb to about 2018). Context from the whole study: Peripheral blood was collected before any treatment was given, at the time of initial diagnosis. The study used signatures of the TCR beta repertoire to tell Graves' ophthalmopathy apart from Graves' hyperthyroidism and to predict which patients would progress to ophthalmopathy. In total, 135 blood samples were TCR-sequenced: some 40 ophthalmopathy, 80 or so hyperthyroidism and some 17 hyperthyroidism-to-ophthalmopathy patients. To explore V-J signatures distinguishing ophthalmopathy from hyperthyroidism, a discovery set of about a hundred patients (about 43 ophthalmopathy, about 57 stable hyperthyroidism) was enrolled. An independent validation cohort comprised some 18 hyperthyroidism patients and over 15 patients who later progressed from hyperthyroidism to ophthalmopathy. In roughly 6 hyperthyroidism patients, the T-cell repertoires found in thyroid tissue were compared with those found in blood. Following sample collection, hyperthyroidism patients were given methimazole at a starting dose of 30 mg daily, and ophthalmopathy patients were given high-dose intravenous methylprednisolone.

Patients with ophthalmopathy had moderately to severely active disease, with a Clinical Activity Score of 3 or more, a NOSPECS grade of 4 or more, and a disease duration of less than 3 months. Patients were excluded if they had other autoimmune diseases, uncontrolled infections, pregnancy or lactation. Clinical symptoms, serum thyroxine, TRAb, thyroid ultrasound and orbital computed tomography formed the basis of the diagnosis. Ficoll-Paque density gradient centrifugation was used to isolate PBMCs from around 10 ml of fresh peripheral blood. Total RNA was extracted with Trizol reagent and quality-checked on an Agilent 2100 Bioanalyzer. Overall study outcomes, separate from this receptor: Sample size was not statistically predetermined, and group allocation was not concealed from the investigators. In validation, the model predicted ophthalmopathy progression with more than 55% sensitivity and roughly 78% specificity; some 13 predicted patients were CT-confirmed with GO in a median of 6.5 months. In cross-validation, the 13-signature model distinguished ophthalmopathy from stable hyperthyroidism with approximately 85% sensitivity and roughly 81% specificity, and in the test set the corresponding values were around 78% and 73%. Most expanded thyroid clonotypes with frequency above 0.001 were also detected in blood, suggesting blood repertoires may reflect the thyroid immune response.

CDR1 and CDR2 are read off the germline V gene as SQVTM and ANQGSEA. The cysteine opens and the phenylalanine closes a CDR3 of 15 amino acids. The retained sequence is limited to the CDR3, 45 bases, with the frame set at the first base. Here V drops 5 bases and J drops 3 bases, and the junction holds 13 bases not matched to any gene. For repertoire sequencing, the TCR beta CDR3 regions were amplified from RNA transcripts. The first round was an RT-PCR using HTBI primers with the Qiagen OneStep RT-PCR kit, and this first round was followed by a second-round multiplex PCR, then size selection and purification. Sequencing of the libraries was carried out on an Illumina HiSeq2000 in paired-end mode with 100 bp reads. Per the original workflow: SOAPnuke was used for read processing, and reads with adapters, uncalled bases, a mean Phred below 15, or no exact constant-primer or identifier match were discarded. COPE v1.2.5 was used to merge the high-quality paired reads. Unique nucleotide sequences were defined as clonotypes and aligned to IMGT TRB V, D and J references using MiTCR v1.1. The analysis was limited to V-J combinations with a frequency above 0.0001, which together covered approximately 99% of repertoires. For each V-J combination, a TCR clonal expansion and chaos score was defined as the ratio of F50 clonal expansion to chaos observed in the TCRdist matrix. Features were reduced by Welch's t-statistics and random forest to approximately 12 V-J combinations, which fed a naive Bayes classifier. The similarity between thyroid and blood repertoires was quantified using the Morisita-Horn index. Clones were called with MiXCR by TCRdb after fastp trimmed the public reads at Q25, and only in-frame beta chains were retained. Rows merge per CDR3 protein into single entries with the most common DNA and genes. For this entry, the V and J calls and clone size follow TCRdb and not the study's own pipeline. In all, the sample holds around 660,000 distinct CDR3 sequences, and under 50% of those were seen once. In total, the top ten clones hold under 3.5% of the sample.

Recombination connected TRBV29-1 to TRBJ2-7; TRBD1 matches 7 bases in the middle. This receptor was identified in an adult man with Graves' ophthalmopathy. The sequencing sample was made of peripheral blood. The nucleotide sequence is TGCAGCGTTTCCGGCGGCGGACAGGCCGGCTACGAGCAGTACTTC. It encodes CSVSGGGQAGYEQYF.